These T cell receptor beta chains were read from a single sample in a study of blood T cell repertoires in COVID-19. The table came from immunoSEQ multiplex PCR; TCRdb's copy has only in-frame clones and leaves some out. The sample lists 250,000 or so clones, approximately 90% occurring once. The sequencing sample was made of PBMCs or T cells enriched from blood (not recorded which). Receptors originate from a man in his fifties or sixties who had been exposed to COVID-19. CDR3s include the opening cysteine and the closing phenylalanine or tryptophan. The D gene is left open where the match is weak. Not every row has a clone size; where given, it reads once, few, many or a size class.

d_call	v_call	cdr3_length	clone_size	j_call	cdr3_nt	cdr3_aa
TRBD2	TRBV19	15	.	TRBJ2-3	TGTGCCAGTAGTGCCTCGGGACTAGCTGACCGGTCGCAGTATTTT	CASSASGLADRSQYF
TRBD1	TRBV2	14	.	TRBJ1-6	TGTGCCAGCAGTCCTGGGACAGGGGGGACACCCCTCCACTTT	CASSPGTGGTPLHF
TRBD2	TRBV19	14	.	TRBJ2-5	TGTGCCAGTAGTATTCTAGCGGGTCGGGAGACCCAGTACTTC	CASSILAGRETQYF
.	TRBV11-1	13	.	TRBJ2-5	TGTGCCAGCAGCTTAGCCACGGGTGGGTCCCAGTACTTC	CASSLATGGSQYF
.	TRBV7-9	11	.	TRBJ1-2	TGTGCCAGCAGCTTAGCCGTGCGCACCTCCTTC	CASSLAVRTSF
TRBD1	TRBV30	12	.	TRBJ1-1	TGTGCCTGGAGCGGACAGGGCACTGAAGCTTTCTTT	CAWSGQGTEAFF
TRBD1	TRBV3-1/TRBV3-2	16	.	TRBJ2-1	TGTGCCAGCAGCCAACCCTGGGACAGGGGAGGCAATGAGCAGTTCTTC	CASSQPWDRGGNEQFF
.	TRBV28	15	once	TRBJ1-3	TGTGCCAGCAGCTCCCCCCGCGACAGGGGAAACACCATATATTTT	CASSSPRDRGNTIYF
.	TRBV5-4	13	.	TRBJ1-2	TGTGCCAGCAGCCTCAGGGGTTCCGGTGGCTACACCTTC	CASSLRGSGGYTF
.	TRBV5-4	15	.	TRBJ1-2	TGTGCCAGCAGCTTGGGGTCCATAGCTAACTATGGCTACACCTTC	CASSLGSIANYGYTF
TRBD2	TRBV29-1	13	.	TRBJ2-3	TGCAGCGTTGGGTCCAGCGGGGCAGATACGCAGTATTTT	CSVGSSGADTQYF
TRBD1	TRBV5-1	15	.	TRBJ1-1	TGCGCCAGCAGCCCAGGGACAGCCTATGGTACTGAAGCTTTCTTT	CASSPGTAYGTEAFF
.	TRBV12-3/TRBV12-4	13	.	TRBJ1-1	TGTGCCAGCAGTTCTTGGGGGGGGACTGAAGCTTTCTTT	CASSSWGGTEAFF
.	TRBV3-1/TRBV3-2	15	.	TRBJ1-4	TGTGCCAGCAGCCAAAACCCCGGGAACTACGAAAAACTGTTTTTT	CASSQNPGNYEKLFF
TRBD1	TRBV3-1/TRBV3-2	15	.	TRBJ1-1	TGTGCCAGCAGCCAAGGGACAGGGGCGGACACTGAAGCTTTCTTT	CASSQGTGADTEAFF
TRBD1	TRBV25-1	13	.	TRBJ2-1	TGTGCCAGCCTGGAGACAGGGGGCAATGAGCAGTTCTTC	CASLETGGNEQFF
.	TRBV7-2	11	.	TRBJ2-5	TGTGCCAGCACCTCCCGGGAGACCCAGTACTTC	CASTSRETQYF
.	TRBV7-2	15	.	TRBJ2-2	TGTGCCAGCAGCTTAGAACGAGGGTACACCGGGGAGCTGTTTTTT	CASSLERGYTGELFF
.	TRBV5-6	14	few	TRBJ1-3	TGTGCCAGCAGCTTGATAACGCGTGGAAACACCATATATTTT	CASSLITRGNTIYF
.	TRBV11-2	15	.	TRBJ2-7	TGTGCCAGCAGCTTAGTTCAGGGTCAGGCCTACGAGCAGTACTTC	CASSLVQGQAYEQYF
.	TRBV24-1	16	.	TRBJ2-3	TGTGCCACCAGTGATCGAGACGGAGACCTCACAGATACGCAGTATTTT	CATSDRDGDLTDTQYF
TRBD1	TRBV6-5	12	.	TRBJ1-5	TGTGCCAGCAGACAGGGGGATCAGCCCCAGCATTTT	CASRQGDQPQHF
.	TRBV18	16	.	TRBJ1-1	TGTGCCAGCTCACCTCGAACAGGGAAGGTTGGCACTGAAGCTTTCTTT	CASSPRTGKVGTEAFF
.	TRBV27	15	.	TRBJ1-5	TGTGCCAGCAGTTCTGGACAGAATAGCAATCAGCCCCAGCATTTT	CASSSGQNSNQPQHF
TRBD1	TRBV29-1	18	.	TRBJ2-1	TGCAGCGTTGAAGATTCCCGGGACAGGGTAAGTTTTCCCATAGAGCAGTTCTTC	CSVEDSRDRVSFPIEQFF
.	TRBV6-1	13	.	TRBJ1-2	TGTGCCAGCAGTGAATCAGGGCATGGAGGCTACACCTTC	CASSESGHGGYTF
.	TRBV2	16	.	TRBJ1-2	TGTGCCAGCAGTGAAGCACGCAGGGGCACTGACTATGGCTACACCTTC	CASSEARRGTDYGYTF
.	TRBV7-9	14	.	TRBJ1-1	TGTGCCAGCACTCCCGACAGGAGTAACACTGAAGCTTTCTTT	CASTPDRSNTEAFF
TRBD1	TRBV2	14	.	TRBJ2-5	TGTGCCAGCAGTGCGGGACAGGCTGGGGAGACCCAGTACTTC	CASSAGQAGETQYF
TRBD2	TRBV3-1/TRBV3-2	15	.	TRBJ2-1	TGTGCCAGCAGCCGAGCGGGGGTTCAAAACAATGAGCAGTTCTTC	CASSRAGVQNNEQFF
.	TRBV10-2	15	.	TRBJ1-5	TGCGCCAGCAGTGACATATCAGGCAGCAATCAGCCCCAGCATTTT	CASSDISGSNQPQHF
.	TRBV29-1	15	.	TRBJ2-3	TGCAGCGTTGCCCCGGATACTACTGCGGGCGATACGCAGTATTTT	CSVAPDTTAGDTQYF
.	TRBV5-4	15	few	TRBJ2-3	TGTGCCAGCAGTTCAGGCGTCAGTGGGTTGGATACGCAGTATTTT	CASSSGVSGLDTQYF